This T cell receptor beta chain was captured in a study of blood T cell repertoires in COVID-19 (dated by TCRdb to 2018 to 2020). Looking at the study overall: Samples covering the acute and convalescent phases of COVID-19 were provided by collaborators in the United States, Italy and Spain. Subjects who had been exposed to COVID-19, were actively infected with it, or had recovered from it provided the deeply sampled blood TCRbeta repertoires that made up the dataset. A de-identified subject ID, COVID-19 status, age in years and sex were almost always included in the sample metadata. The samples were drawn from two sources: the first 160 participants of the ongoing ImmuneRACE study, and 1,000 to 1,500 subjects contributed by 6 global collaborators. The repertoires were released in a freely available public database meant as a resource for research on the immune response to SARS-CoV-2. Where available, HLA class I and class II types were taken from metadata supplied by the sample provider and were not determined by assay-based typing. The material from the prospective study consisted of cDNA or gDNA derived from T cells, B-cell-depleted T cells, or PBMCs. Broader findings and caveats from the paper: The quantity of clinical and demographic metadata differed by source and by participant and was supplied without curation.

The immunoSEQ Assay, a bias-controlled multiplex PCR, was used to amplify TCRbeta CDR3 regions from genomic DNA. As for the authors' bioinformatics: Nucleated cell counts per sample were estimated from amplification of reference gene primers within the assay. Sequence reads were collapsed and filtered to measure the absolute abundance of every unique TCRbeta CDR3 rearrangement. For each sample, productive Simpson clonality was calculated by taking the square root of Simpson's diversity index across productive rearrangements. TCRdb took over this immuneACCESS table, retaining in-frame rearrangements with V and J assigned. Such tables are incomplete; in checked studies, under half of the missing clones stem from an unresolved V gene, and the remainder is unexplained. That table furnishes V, J and clone size, whereas the DNA furnished D and trimming. Present in this sample are 200,000 to 250,000 clones, about four fifths of which were seen just once. About an eighth of the sample comes from the top ten.

As for this clone: Its antigen is unknown. No qualities accompany the bases; no much larger clone lies one base away.

The collaborating institutions used their own protocols to collect whole blood in K2EDTA tubes. For TCRbeta analysis, collaborators shipped samples as frozen whole blood, isolated PBMCs, or DNA extracted from either of those sample types. The V end gives up 3 bases and the J end 1 base, leaving 3 bases in the junction not matched to a gene. The CDR3 goes from the cysteine to the phenylalanine over 16 residues. Only the CDR3 portion is preserved as DNA: 48 bases, with reading frame beginning at the first base. Via the germline V gene (reference sequence), CDR1 is SEHNR and CDR2 FQNEAQ. This sequence originates from a middle-aged woman with acute or convalescent COVID-19. The sequence joins TRBV7-9 to TRBJ2-2, and TRBD2 matches 9 of the central bases. The specimen sequenced was peripheral blood. Here is the DNA: TGTGCCAGCAGCTTCCCGACTAGCGGGAACACCGGGGAGCTGTTTTTT. The encoded protein is CASSFPTSGNTGELFF.